These 27 T cell receptor beta chains were sequenced from one sample in a study of blood T cell repertoires in COVID-19 (TCRdb year 2020). Receptor libraries were prepared by the immunoSEQ multiplex PCR assay. TCRdb provides this immuneACCESS table in a form limited to in-frame rearrangements. Some clones are lacking; in checked studies, under half of them reflect an unresolved V gene, and why the rest are absent is not known. The sample records about 260,000 clones, roughly 86% of which are singletons. The ten largest clones capture 0.65% to 0.8% of the sample. The sample consisted of peripheral blood. The receptors stem from a human donor in a cohort sampled during active COVID-19.

This clone was observed a single time. The chain combines TRBV5-4 with TRBJ1-2; 7 nucleotides match TRBD1. Germline lookup yields CDR1 SGHNT and CDR2 YYREEE (reference sequence). The V segment lost 3 bases and the J segment 5 bases; nucleotides outside the gene matches: 7. The length of the CDR3 is 14 residues. The CDR3, as DNA: TGTGCCAGCAGCTATGTAGGGGGCGAGTATGGCTACACCTTC. Protein product: CASSYVGGEYGYTF.

The chain recombines TRBV6-4 with TRBJ2-3, with D possibly matching TRBD2 (6 bases). The germline V and J ends were trimmed by 5 bases and 0 bases, with 15 bases remaining between them. Germline V lookup: CDR1 MRHNA, CDR2 SNTAGT. The CDR3 contains 16 residues. CDR3 DNA: TGTGCCAGCAGTCGGCGGGACCGACCTAGCACAGATACGCAGTATTTT. Residues: CASSRRDRPSTDTQYF.

This clone occurred once. The chain carries TRBV19 and TRBJ2-1, with D possibly matching TRBD1 (5 bases). V gave up 2 bases and J gave up 9 bases, with 17 bases separating them. Germline CDR1 is LNHDA and CDR2 is SQIVND (reference sequence). CDR3 size: 15 residues. For the CDR3, the DNA is TGTGCCAGTAGTATACCCGGCCAGGGATTCTTTGAGCAGTTCTTC. It encodes CASSIPGQGFFEQFF.

The gene calls are TRBV7-9 and TRBJ2-5, with a weak D call TRBD2 (5 bases). The V end lost 3 bases, the J end lost 2 bases, and 10 bases lay between the germline ends. The CDR3 spans 14 residues. Germline V gives CDR1 SEHNR, CDR2 FQNEAQ (reference sequence). CDR3 protein: CASSFRTVQETQYF. In DNA form, the CDR3 reads TGTGCCAGCAGCTTTAGGACTGTTCAAGAGACCCAGTACTTC.

The rearrangement uses TRBV11-2 and TRBJ2-7; 8 bases are shared with TRBD2. Germline CDR1 is SGHAT and CDR2 is FQNNGV. CDR3 length equals 17 residues. The V and J ends lost 1 base and 3 bases, in that order; junction bases with no gene match: 11. The CDR3 nucleotides are TGTGCCAGCAGCTTAGCCGGGGTAGCGGGAAGTATCTACGAGCAGTACTTC. Protein product: CASSLAGVAGSIYEQYF.

This clone has only one observation. The rearrangement links TRBV6-2 or TRBV6-3 to TRBJ1-6; unclear D gene. This CDR3 is 13 amino acids long. Germline V CDR1 and CDR2: MNHEY, SVGEGT. V dropped 3 bases and J dropped 7 bases, with 7 bases sitting between them. CDR3 protein: CASSYGLNSPLHF. CDR3 sequence (DNA): TGTGCCAGCAGTTATGGGCTCAATTCACCCCTCCACTTT.

The gene calls are TRBV7-9 and TRBJ2-5; D is ambiguous. Germline CDR1 reads SEHNR; CDR2 reads FQNEAQ (reference sequence). This CDR3 has 13 amino acids. V shed 3 bases and J shed 7 bases, with 12 bases lying between them. CDR3 sequence reads: CASSFTSPGTQYF. The CDR3 nucleotides read TGTGCCAGCAGCTTCACCAGCCCGGGGACCCAGTACTTC.

This chain connects TRBV10-1 to TRBJ2-5, with TRBD2 as a possible D gene (6 bases). Germline V gene lookup returns CDR1 WNHNN and CDR2 SYGVQD (reference sequence). Trimming pared 4 bases from V and 4 bases from J, leaving 28 bases between. The CDR3 extends over 19 amino acids. The CDR3 coding sequence is TGCGCCAGCAGTGGGGGAATGCGGGGACCAACGCACGAAGGAGAGACCCAGTACTTC. Its protein product is CASSGGMRGPTHEGETQYF.

This sequence joins TRBV7-6 and TRBJ1-2; 11 bases are a match to TRBD1. Losses at the gene ends were 4 bases for V and 4 bases for J; bases not matched to a gene: 5. Germline CDR1 SGHVS, CDR2 FNYEAQ. The CDR3 is 15 amino acids. The CDR3 is CASSSQGQGVYGYTF. The CDR3 DNA reads as TGTGCCAGCAGCTCTCAGGGACAGGGGGTCTATGGCTACACCTTC.

The chain carries TRBV6-2 or TRBV6-3 and TRBJ1-1; 10 nucleotides match TRBD1. The J segment lost 2 bases and the V segment lost 2 bases, leaving 11 bases of the junction unmatched. CDR3 length: 18 amino acids. The germline V gene encodes CDR1 MNHEY and CDR2 SVGEGT. CDR3 sequence (DNA): TGTGCCAGCAGTTACCCTGGACAGGGGGGACAAATTAACACTGAAGCTTTCTTT. Protein product: CASSYPGQGGQINTEAFF.

DNA for the CDR3: TGTGCCGCAGCCCCTAGCGGGGGCACAGATACGCAGTATTTT. It translates to CAAAPSGGTDTQYF. The rearrangement joins TRBV6-5 to TRBJ2-3, with 9 positions matching TRBD2. The CDR3 loop spans 14 amino acids. The V and J ends lost 11 bases and 1 base, in that order; junction bases with no gene match: 7. Looked up from germline, CDR1 is MNHEY and CDR2 is SVGAGI.

Concerning this clone itself: A much larger clone sits a single nucleotide away, making a read error possible. The chain recombines TRBV28 with TRBJ1-1; D might be TRBD1 (6 bases). Trimming removed 6 bases at V and 6 bases at J, with 8 bases between. This CDR3 is built from 11 residues. Germline CDR1 MDHEN, CDR2 SYDVKM. In nucleotides, the CDR3 is TGTGCCAGCAGAGGGGGGGCTGAAGCTTTCTTT. Amino acid sequence: CASRGGAEAFF.

This clone was observed once. This rearrangement joins TRBV2 to TRBJ1-1; D gene unclear. The CDR3 is made up of 12 amino acids. Germline CDR1 and CDR2: SNHLY and FYNNEI. Trimming cost V 3 bases and J 11 bases, with 13 bases left between them. DNA of the CDR3: TGTGCCAGCAGTGATTTATGGGGAGTGGCTTTCTTT. Protein product: CASSDLWGVAFF.

This clone was seen a few times. The rearrangement joins TRBV5-1 to TRBJ2-7, with D uncertain. V was trimmed by 4 bases and J by 2 bases, leaving 7 bases between them. The germline CDR1 and CDR2 sequences are SGHRS and YFSETQ. This CDR3 spans 12 amino acids. This CDR3 reads CASSPSPYEQYF. The CDR3 nucleotides read TGCGCCAGCAGCCCCAGTCCCTACGAGCAGTACTTC.

The genes are TRBV6-4 and TRBJ2-2; D ambiguous. Germline CDR1 MRHNA, CDR2 SNTAGT. The CDR3 is made up of 13 amino acids. Trimming removed 6 bases from V and 6 bases from J, with 11 bases in between. The CDR3 nucleotides are TGTGCCAGCAGCATAGACTTCCCCGGGGAGCTGTTTTTT. This gives the protein CASSIDFPGELFF.

The chain carries TRBV28 and TRBJ2-7; D is perhaps TRBD2 (5 bases). V was pared by 6 bases and J by 2 bases, with 11 bases between. CDR3 length: 13 amino acids. Germline V CDR1 and CDR2: MDHEN, SYDVKM. The CDR3 reads CASRPGIPYEQYF. The DNA for the CDR3 is TGTGCCAGCAGACCGGGAATACCCTACGAGCAGTACTTC.

CDR3 sequence (DNA): TGCGCCAGCAGCGAGACAGGGATCCATGGCTACACCTTC. As protein: CASSETGIHGYTF. This sequence joins TRBV5-1 and TRBJ1-2; the match to TRBD1 covers 7 bases. The germline V gene encodes CDR1 SGHRS and CDR2 YFSETQ. This CDR3 has 13 amino acids. V dropped 4 bases and J dropped 6; count of bases not matched to a gene: 6. The variable domain in full, completed from reference TRBV5-1 and TRBJ1-2, reads KAGVTQTPRYLIKTRGQQVTLSCSPISGHRSVSWYQQTPGQGLQFLFEYFSETQRNKGNFPGRFSGRQFSNSRSEMNVSTLELGDSALYLCASSETGIHGYTFGSGTRLTVV.

The chain has TRBV5-8 and TRBJ1-5; 10 bases map to TRBD1. CDR1 and CDR2 (germline): SGHTS, YDEGEE. The junction had 2 bases not matched to a gene; V was cut back by 2 bases and J by 6 bases. The CDR3 is made up of 14 amino acids. DNA for the CDR3: TGTGCCAGCAGCTTACGACAGGGGGCTCAGCCCCAGCATTTT. This encodes CASSLRQGAQPQHF.

V is TRBV28 and J is TRBJ2-6; a possible D gene is TRBD2 (5 bases). The V end lost 11 bases, the J end lost 0 bases, and 17 bases lay between the germline ends. The CDR3 spans 16 residues. Germline CDR1 reads MDHEN; CDR2 reads SYDVKM. DNA for the CDR3: TGTGCCTCCAGAGGGCCGGGCAGCTCTGGGGCCAACGTCCTGACTTTC. The encoded protein is CASRGPGSSGANVLTF. Full variable domain (remainder filled in from reference TRBV28 and TRBJ2-6): DVKVTQSSRYLVKRTGEKVFLECVQDMDHENMFWYRQDPGLGLRLIYFSYDVKMKEKGDIPEGYSVSREKKERFSLILESASTNQTSMYLCASRGPGSSGANVLTFGAGSRLTVL.

The chain joins TRBV19 to TRBJ1-2, with TRBD1 matching 8 bases. J was trimmed by 8 bases and V by 7 bases; bases with no gene match: 9. This CDR3 spans 13 amino acids. Looked up from germline, CDR1 is LNHDA and CDR2 is SQIVND (reference sequence). The CDR3 region has the DNA TGTGCCAGTACCCGCCTTGGACAGGGAGGCTACACCTTC. As protein: CASTRLGQGGYTF.

This chain links TRBV10-1 with TRBJ2-7; the match to TRBD1 covers 9 bases. CDR1 is WNHNN, CDR2 SYGVQD, per germline (reference sequence). The CDR3 has 15 amino acids. Trimming took 4 bases from V and 2 from J; bases not matched to a gene: 6. The CDR3 nucleotides read TGCGCCAGCAGTGGCGAGGGACAGGGAACCTACGAGCAGTACTTC. Translated, it gives CASSGEGQGTYEQYF.

The chain recombines TRBV19 with TRBJ1-6; no clear D gene. This CDR3 is built from 14 residues. Germline values: CDR1 LNHDA, CDR2 SQIVND (reference sequence). V lost 10 bases to trimming and J lost 9 bases, with 19 bases between them. As DNA, the CDR3 is TGTGCCACCCGGGAAGCTGAGGAGAGTTCACCCCTCCACTTT. This sequence encodes CATREAEESSPLHF.

This clone has only a few counts. The chain links TRBV10-2 to TRBJ1-1; D might be TRBD1 (5 bases). Trimming shortened V by 8 bases and J by 4 bases, and 11 bases separated the two germline ends. The CDR3 is made up of 12 amino acids. The germline V gene has CDR1 WSHSY and CDR2 SAAADI. Here the CDR3 DNA reads TGCGCCAGCCTCGGGACTGGCACTGAAGCTTTCTTT. Translated: CASLGTGTEAFF.

V and J are TRBV18 and TRBJ2-2; TRBD1 agrees at 8 bases. V gave up 3 bases and J gave up 7 bases; unmatched junction bases: 10. The germline gives CDR1 KGHSH, CDR2 LQKENI. The CDR3 is 16 amino acids. The CDR3 region is CASSPSRGPGSGELFF. The CDR3 coding sequence is TGTGCCAGCTCACCGTCCAGGGGGCCCGGGAGCGGGGAGCTGTTTTTT.

The rearrangement joins TRBV11-2 to TRBJ1-1, with D uncertain. There are 14 residues in the CDR3. Between the trimmed V and J ends, which lost 5 bases and 4 bases, there was a span of 14 bases. Germline V gene sequence: CDR1 SGHAT, CDR2 FQNNGV. CDR3 protein: CASSPTGRGTEAFF. CDR3 nucleotide sequence: TGTGCCAGCAGCCCCACGGGCCGGGGCACTGAAGCTTTCTTT. Filled out from reference TRBV11-2 and TRBJ1-1, the complete variable domain reads EAGVAQSPRYKIIEKRQSVAFWCNPISGHATLYWYQQILGQGPKLLIQFQNNGVVDDSQLPKDRFSAERLKGVDSTLKIQPAKLEDSAVYLCASSPTGRGTEAFFGQGTRLTVV.

V usage is TRBV19 and J usage is TRBJ1-1; D is unclear. Trimming removed 7 bases from V and 7 bases from J, with 13 bases in between. The CDR3 is made up of 12 amino acids. The germline gives CDR1 LNHDA, CDR2 SQIVND (reference sequence). Here the CDR3 reads CASITVLNEAFF. The CDR3 coding sequence is TGTGCCAGTATAACGGTGCTAAATGAAGCTTTCTTT.

V usage is TRBV2 and J usage is TRBJ2-7; 7 bases agree with TRBD1. The CDR3 is 13 amino acids. The V gene end was trimmed by 10 bases and the J gene end by 4 bases; junction bases not matched to a gene: 10. The germline CDR1 and CDR2 sequences are SNHLY and FYNNEI. The CDR3 sequence: CATQPETGYEQYF. In DNA form, the CDR3 reads TGTGCCACCCAGCCCGAGACAGGGTACGAGCAGTACTTC.